This T cell receptor beta chain was retrieved from a study of blood T cell repertoires in COVID-19. The wider study: The samples span acute and convalescent COVID-19 from the United States, Italy and Spain. T cells, B-cell-depleted T cells, or PBMCs provided the cDNA or gDNA that served as material.

How the authors handled the data: Amplification of reference gene primers provided the estimated nucleated cell counts. Sequencing used immunoSEQ multiplex PCR; TCRdb keeps in-frame clones, though not all of them. V and J calls and clone size come straight from that table; D and trimming were deduced from the DNA. The sample includes 200,000 or so clones, around 90% of them seen just once. The specimen sequenced was peripheral blood. The TCR originated in a man aged 30 to 39 with COVID-19, enrolled during active disease.

Here the CDR3 DNA reads TGTGCCAGCAGCCAAGCCCAGGACAGGGAAGACACCGGGGAGCTGTTTTTT. Its protein is CASSQAQDREDTGELFF. The V call is TRBV4-2, the J call TRBJ2-2; the match to TRBD1 covers 8 bases. CDR3 size: 17 residues. After removal of 1 base from V and 3 bases from J, the junction contained 7 bases not matched to a gene. Per germline, CDR1 LGHNA and CDR2 YNFKEQ.